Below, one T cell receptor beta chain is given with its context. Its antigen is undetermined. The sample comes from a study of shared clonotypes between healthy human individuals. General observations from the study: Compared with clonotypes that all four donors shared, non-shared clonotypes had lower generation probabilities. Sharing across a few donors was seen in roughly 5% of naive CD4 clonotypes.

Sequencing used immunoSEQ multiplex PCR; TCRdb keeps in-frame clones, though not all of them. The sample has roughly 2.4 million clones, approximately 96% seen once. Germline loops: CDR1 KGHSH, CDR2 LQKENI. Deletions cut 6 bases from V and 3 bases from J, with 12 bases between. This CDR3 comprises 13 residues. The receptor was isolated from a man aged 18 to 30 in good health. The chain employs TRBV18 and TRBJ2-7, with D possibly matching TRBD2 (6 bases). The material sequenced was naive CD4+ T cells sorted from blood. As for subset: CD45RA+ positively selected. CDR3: CASSAGNVYEQYF. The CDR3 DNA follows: TGTGCCAGCTCTGCGGGAAACGTCTACGAGCAGTACTTC.